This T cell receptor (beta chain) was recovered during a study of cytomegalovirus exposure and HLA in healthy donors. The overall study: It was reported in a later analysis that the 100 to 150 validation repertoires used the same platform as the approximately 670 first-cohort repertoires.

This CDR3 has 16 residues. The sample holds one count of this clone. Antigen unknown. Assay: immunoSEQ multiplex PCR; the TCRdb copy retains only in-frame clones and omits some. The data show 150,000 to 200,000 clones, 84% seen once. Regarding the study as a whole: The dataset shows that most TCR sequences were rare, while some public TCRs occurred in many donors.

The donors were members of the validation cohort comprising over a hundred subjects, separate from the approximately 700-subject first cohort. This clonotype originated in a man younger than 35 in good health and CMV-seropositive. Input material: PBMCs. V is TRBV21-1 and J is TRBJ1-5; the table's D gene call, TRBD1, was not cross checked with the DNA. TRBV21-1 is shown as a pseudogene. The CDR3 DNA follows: TGTGCCAGCATCCCAGGTAGGAGGACAGCTGATCAGCCCCAGCATTTT. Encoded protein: CASIPGRRTADQPQHF.